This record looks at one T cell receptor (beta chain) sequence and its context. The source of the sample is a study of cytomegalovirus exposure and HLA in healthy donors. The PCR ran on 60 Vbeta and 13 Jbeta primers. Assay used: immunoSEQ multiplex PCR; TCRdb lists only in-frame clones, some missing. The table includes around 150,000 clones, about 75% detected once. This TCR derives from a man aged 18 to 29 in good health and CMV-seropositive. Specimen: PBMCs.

The CDR3 nucleotides read TGTGCCAGCTCATTACTAGCGGGAGGGGACAATGAGCAGTTCTTC. Encoded protein: CASSLLAGGDNEQFF. The chain uses TRBV18 and TRBJ2-1; 13 bases line up with TRBD2. The CDR3 covers 15 residues. Germline V gene data show CDR1 as KGHSH and CDR2 as LQKENI. Trimming cost V 5 bases and J 5 bases; bases outside gene matches: 3.